The sample holds a few counts of the clone carrying this T cell receptor (beta chain). Its antigen remains unknown. This specimen comes from a study of blood T cells in healthy people across ages. Study-wide points: Diversity was estimated from one million T cells, and these estimates were considered underestimates.

The authors ran a second PCR of roughly 6 to 12 cycles using a sample-barcoded 5' primer and a J-beta primer mix. Per-sample output comprised a minimum of 2.5 million paired-end reads containing CDR3. TCRdb reprocessed the 5' RACE reads with MiXCR, giving one entry per CDR3 protein. The sample comprises 730,000 or so distinct CDR3 sequences, 40% to 45% of which are singletons, and around a fifth rests with the top ten. CDR1 and CDR2 (germline): SGHVS, FQNEAQ. The V and J ends lost 8 bases and 3 bases, in that order; junction bases with no gene match: 8. There are 14 residues in the CDR3. The receptor was isolated from a woman between 55 and 75 years old in good health. The V and J genes are TRBV7-8 and TRBJ2-7; 9 bases align to TRBD2. The material sequenced was blood. The CDR3 loop reads CASVRREGSYEQYF. As DNA, the CDR3 is TGTGCCAGCGTCCGGCGGGAGGGAAGCTACGAGCAGTACTTC.